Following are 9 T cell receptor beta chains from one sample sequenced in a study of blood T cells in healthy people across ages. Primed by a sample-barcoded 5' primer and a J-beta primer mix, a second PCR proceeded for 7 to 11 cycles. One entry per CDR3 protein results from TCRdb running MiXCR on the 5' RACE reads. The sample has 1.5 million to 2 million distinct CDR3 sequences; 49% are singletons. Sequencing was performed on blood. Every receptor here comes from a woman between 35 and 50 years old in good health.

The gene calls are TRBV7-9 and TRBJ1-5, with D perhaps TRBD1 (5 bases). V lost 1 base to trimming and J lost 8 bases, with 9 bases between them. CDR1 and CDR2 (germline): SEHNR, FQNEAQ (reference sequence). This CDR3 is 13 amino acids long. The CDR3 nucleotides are TGTGCCAGCAGCTTAGGCAGGGATGAGCCCCAGCATTTT. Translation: CASSLGRDEPQHF.

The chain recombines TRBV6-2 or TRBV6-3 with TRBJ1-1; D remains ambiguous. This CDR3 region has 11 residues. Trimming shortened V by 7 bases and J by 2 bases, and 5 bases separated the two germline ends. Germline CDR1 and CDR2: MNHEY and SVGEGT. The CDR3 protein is CASIKNTEAFF. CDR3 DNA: TGTGCCAGCATTAAAAACACTGAAGCTTTCTTT.

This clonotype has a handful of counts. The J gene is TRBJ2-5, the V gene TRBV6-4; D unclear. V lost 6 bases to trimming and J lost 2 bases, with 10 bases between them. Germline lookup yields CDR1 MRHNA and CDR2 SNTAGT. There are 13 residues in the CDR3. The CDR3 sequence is CASRSPIQETQYF. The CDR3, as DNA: TGTGCCAGCAGGAGTCCTATACAAGAGACCCAGTACTTC.

CDR3 sequence reads: CASSVVGTKGYEQYF. In DNA, the CDR3 is TGTGCCAGCAGCGTAGTCGGGACTAAAGGCTACGAGCAGTACTTC. The V gene is TRBV9, the J gene TRBJ2-7; the match to TRBD2 covers 7 bases. The CDR3 sequence is 15 residues long. CDR1 and CDR2 (germline): SGDLS, YYNGEE. V dropped 0 bases and J dropped 3; count of bases not matched to a gene: 6.

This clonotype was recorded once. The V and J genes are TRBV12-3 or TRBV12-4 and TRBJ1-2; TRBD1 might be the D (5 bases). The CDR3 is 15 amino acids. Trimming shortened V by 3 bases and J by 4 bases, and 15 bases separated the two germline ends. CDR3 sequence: CASSFGTRLGYGYTF. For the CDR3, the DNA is TGTGCCAGCAGTTTCGGGACCAGGCTAGGCTATGGCTACACCTTC.

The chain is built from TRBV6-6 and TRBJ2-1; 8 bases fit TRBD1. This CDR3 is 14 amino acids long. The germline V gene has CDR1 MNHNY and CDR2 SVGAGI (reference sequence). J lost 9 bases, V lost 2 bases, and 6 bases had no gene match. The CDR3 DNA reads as TGTGCCAGCAGTTACGCCGAAGGGACAGGTGAGCAGTTCTTC. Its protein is CASSYAEGTGEQFF.

CDR3 loop: CASSWGPRYEQYF. The CDR3 nucleotides read TGTGCCAGCAGCTGGGGACCTCGCTACGAGCAGTACTTC. The J gene is TRBJ2-7, the V gene TRBV27; D possibly matches TRBD1 or TRBD2 (5 bases each). The CDR3 contains 13 residues. V was shortened by 6 bases and J by 3 bases, with 12 bases between the two germline ends. Germline CDR1 MNHEY, CDR2 SMNVEV (reference sequence).

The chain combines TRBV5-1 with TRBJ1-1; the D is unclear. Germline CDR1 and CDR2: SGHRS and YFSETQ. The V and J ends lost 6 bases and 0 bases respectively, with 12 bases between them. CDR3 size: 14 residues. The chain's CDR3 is CASKLEGMNTEAFF. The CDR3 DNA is TGCGCCAGCAAACTGGAAGGAATGAACACTGAAGCTTTCTTT.

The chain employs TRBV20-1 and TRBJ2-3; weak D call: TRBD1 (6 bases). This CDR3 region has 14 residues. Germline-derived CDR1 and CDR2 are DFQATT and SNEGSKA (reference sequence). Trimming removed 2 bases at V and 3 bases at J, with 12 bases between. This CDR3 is CSARNREVTDTQYF. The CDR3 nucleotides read TGCAGTGCTAGAAACAGGGAAGTAACAGATACGCAGTATTTT.